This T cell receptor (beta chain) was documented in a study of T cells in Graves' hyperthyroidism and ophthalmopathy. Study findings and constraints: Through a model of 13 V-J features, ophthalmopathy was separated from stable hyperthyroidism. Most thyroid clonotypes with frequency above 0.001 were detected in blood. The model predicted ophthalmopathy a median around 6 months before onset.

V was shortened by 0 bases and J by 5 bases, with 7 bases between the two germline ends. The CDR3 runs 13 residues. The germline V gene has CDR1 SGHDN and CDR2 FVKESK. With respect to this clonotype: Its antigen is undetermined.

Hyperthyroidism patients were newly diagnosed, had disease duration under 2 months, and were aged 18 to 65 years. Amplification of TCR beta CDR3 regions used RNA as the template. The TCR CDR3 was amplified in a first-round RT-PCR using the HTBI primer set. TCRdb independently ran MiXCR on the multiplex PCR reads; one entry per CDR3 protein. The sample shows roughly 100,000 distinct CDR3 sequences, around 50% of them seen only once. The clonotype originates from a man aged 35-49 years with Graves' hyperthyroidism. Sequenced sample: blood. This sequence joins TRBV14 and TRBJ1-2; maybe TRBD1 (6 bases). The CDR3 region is CASSQETGYGYTF. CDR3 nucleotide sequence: TGTGCCAGCAGCCAAGAGACAGGATATGGCTACACCTTC.